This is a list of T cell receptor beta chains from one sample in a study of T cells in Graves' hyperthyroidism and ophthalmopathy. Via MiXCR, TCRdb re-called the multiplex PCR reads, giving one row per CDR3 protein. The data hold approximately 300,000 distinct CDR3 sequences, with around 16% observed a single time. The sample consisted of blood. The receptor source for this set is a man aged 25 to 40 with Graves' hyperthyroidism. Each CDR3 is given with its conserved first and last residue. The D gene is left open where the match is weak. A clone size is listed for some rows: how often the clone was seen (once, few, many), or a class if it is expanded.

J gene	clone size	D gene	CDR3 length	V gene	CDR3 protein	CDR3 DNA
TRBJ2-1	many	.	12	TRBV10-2	CASSRSGGEQFF	TGCGCCAGCAGTAGAAGTGGTGGTGAGCAGTTCTTC
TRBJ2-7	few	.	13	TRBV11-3	CASSLGPSSEQYF	TGTGCCAGCAGCTTGGGACCGAGTAGCGAGCAGTACTTC
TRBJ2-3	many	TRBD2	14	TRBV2	CASRVSGSTDTQYF	TGTGCCAGCCGGGTTAGCGGGAGCACAGATACGCAGTATTTT
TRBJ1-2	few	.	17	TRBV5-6	CASSPLAPDAFYRGYTF	TGTGCCAGCAGCCCGCTGGCCCCGGACGCTTTCTATAGAGGCTACACCTTC
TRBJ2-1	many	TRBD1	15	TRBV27	CASRIGTGEPHEQFF	TGTGCCAGCAGAATAGGGACAGGGGAGCCTCATGAGCAGTTCTTC
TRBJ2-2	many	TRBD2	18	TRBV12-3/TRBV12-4	CASSSRPKREGSPGELFF	TGTGCCAGCAGTTCTCGGCCCAAGCGGGAAGGTTCCCCCGGGGAGCTGTTTTTT
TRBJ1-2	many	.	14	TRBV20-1	CSAKPTLDNYGYTF	TGCAGTGCCAAACCGACACTCGATAACTATGGCTACACCTTC
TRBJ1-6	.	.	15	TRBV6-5	CASSYRRDVNSPLHF	TGTGCCAGCAGTTACCGTCGGGACGTAAATTCACCCCTCCACTTT
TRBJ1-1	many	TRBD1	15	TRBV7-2	CASSTPRTGNTEAFF	TGTGCCAGCAGCACGCCTCGGACAGGGAACACTGAAGCTTTCTTT
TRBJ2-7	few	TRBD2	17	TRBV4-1	CASSQSHIAGGRNEQYF	TGCGCCAGCAGCCAATCACACATAGCGGGAGGAAGGAACGAGCAGTACTTC
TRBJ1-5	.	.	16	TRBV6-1	CASSPTGTASNQPQHF	TGTGCCAGCAGTCCTACCGGGACGGCTAGCAATCAGCCCCAGCATTTT
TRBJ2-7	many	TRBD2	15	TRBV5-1	CASSLGTSGAYEQYF	TGCGCCAGCAGCTTAGGGACTAGCGGAGCATACGAGCAGTACTTC
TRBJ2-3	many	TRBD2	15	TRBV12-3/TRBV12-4	CASSFGTRRGDTQYF	TGTGCCAGCAGTTTCGGGACTAGAAGGGGCGATACGCAGTATTTT
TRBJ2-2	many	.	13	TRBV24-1	CATSDRRPGELFF	TGTGCCACCAGTGACCGCCGTCCCGGGGAGCTGTTTTTT
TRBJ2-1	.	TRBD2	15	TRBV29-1	CSVERREAAYNEQFF	TGCAGCGTCGAAAGACGGGAGGCCGCCTACAATGAGCAGTTCTTC
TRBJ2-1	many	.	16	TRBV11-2	CASSPLGAGSYPEQFF	TGTGCCAGCAGCCCCCTCGGGGCAGGTTCGTACCCAGAGCAGTTCTTC
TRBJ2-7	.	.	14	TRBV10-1	CASSKDGFSYEQYF	TGCGCCAGCAGTAAGGACGGATTCTCCTACGAGCAGTACTTC
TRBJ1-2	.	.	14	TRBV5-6	CASSFMGDNYGYTF	TGTGCCAGCAGCTTTATGGGGGACAACTATGGCTACACCTTC
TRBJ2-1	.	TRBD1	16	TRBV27	CASSVDRGRRANEQFF	TGTGCCAGCAGTGTGGACAGGGGGCGCAGGGCGAATGAGCAGTTCTTC
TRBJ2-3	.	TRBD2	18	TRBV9	CASSHTQSGTIGTDTRYF	TGTGCCAGCAGCCATACTCAATCCGGGACTATAGGCACAGATACGCGGTATTTT
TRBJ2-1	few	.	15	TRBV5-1	CASSFSGFSYNEQFF	TGCGCCAGCAGCTTTAGCGGATTCTCCTACAATGAGCAGTTCTTC
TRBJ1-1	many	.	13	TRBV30	CAWSVRGDTEAFF	TGTGCCTGGAGTGTACGGGGCGACACTGAAGCTTTCTTT
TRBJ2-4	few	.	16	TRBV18	CASSPGGQGGKNIQYF	TGTGCCAGCTCACCAGGGGGCCAGGGGGGCAAAAACATTCAGTACTTC
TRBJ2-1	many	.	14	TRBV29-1	CSVETGYGVSEQFF	TGCAGCGTTGAGACGGGATACGGTGTTTCTGAGCAGTTCTTC
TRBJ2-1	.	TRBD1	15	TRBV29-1	CSVTTWTGGHNEQFF	TGCAGCGTCACCACATGGACAGGGGGCCACAATGAGCAGTTCTTC
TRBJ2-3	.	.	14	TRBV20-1	CSARTIGVLDTQYF	TGCAGTGCTAGGACTATAGGGGTCCTAGATACGCAGTATTTT
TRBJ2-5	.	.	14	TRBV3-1	CASSQVGGTETQYF	TGTGCCAGCAGCCAAGTAGGGGGGACAGAGACCCAGTACTTC
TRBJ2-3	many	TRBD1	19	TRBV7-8	CASSSGTGKIDRPTDTQYF	TGTGCCAGCAGCTCTGGGACAGGGAAGATAGACCGGCCCACAGATACGCAGTATTTT
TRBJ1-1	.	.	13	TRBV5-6	CASSWGVNTEAFF	TGTGCCAGCAGCTGGGGAGTGAACACTGAAGCTTTCTTT
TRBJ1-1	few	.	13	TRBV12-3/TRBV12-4	CASSSYRETEAFF	TGTGCCAGCAGTAGCTACAGGGAAACTGAAGCTTTCTTT
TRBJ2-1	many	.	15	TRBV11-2	CASSLGREFYNEQFF	TGTGCCAGCAGCTTAGGGCGGGAATTCTACAATGAGCAGTTCTTC
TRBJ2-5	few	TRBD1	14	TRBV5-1	CASKTQGATETQYF	TGCGCCAGCAAGACACAGGGGGCGACGGAGACCCAGTACTTC
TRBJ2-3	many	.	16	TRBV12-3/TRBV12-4	CASSLVNGKATDTQYF	TGTGCCAGCAGTTTGGTCAACGGGAAGGCCACAGATACGCAGTATTTT
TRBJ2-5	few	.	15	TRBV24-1	CATSDFRQGQETQYF	TGTGCCACCAGTGATTTTCGGCAGGGGCAAGAGACCCAGTACTTC
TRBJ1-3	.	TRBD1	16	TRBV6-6	CASSYQGQASGNTIYF	TGTGCCAGCAGTTACCAAGGACAGGCCTCTGGAAACACCATATATTTT
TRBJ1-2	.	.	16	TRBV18	CASSQQPTAGLYGYTF	TGTGCCAGCTCACAACAACCTACGGCGGGGCTATATGGCTACACCTTC
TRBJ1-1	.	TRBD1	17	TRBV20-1	CSARGRTGRFGNTEAFF	TGCAGTGCTAGAGGTCGGACAGGGCGATTTGGGAACACTGAAGCTTTCTTT
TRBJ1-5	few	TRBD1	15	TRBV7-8	CASSSQRDRFQPQHF	TGTGCCAGCAGCTCCCAACGGGACAGGTTCCAGCCCCAGCATTTT
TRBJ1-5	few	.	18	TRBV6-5	CASSYLGGTTNSNQPQHF	TGTGCCAGCAGTTACTTGGGCGGAACCACTAATAGCAATCAGCCCCAGCATTTT
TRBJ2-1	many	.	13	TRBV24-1	CATRLESSGEQFF	TGTGCCACCAGATTAGAGTCTTCGGGGGAGCAGTTCTTC
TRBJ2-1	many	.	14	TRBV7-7	CASSTRAGANEQFF	TGTGCTAGCAGTACAAGGGCCGGAGCCAATGAGCAGTTCTTC
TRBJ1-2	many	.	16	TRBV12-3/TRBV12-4	CASSQSRWTSNYGYTF	TGTGCCAGCAGCCAGTCCCGTTGGACGTCCAACTATGGCTACACCTTC
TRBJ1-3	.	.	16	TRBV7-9	CASSFSGILSGNTIYF	TGTGCCAGCAGCTTTTCCGGAATCCTCTCTGGAAACACCATATATTTT